This T cell receptor beta chain appears in the sequencing data of a study of T cells after yellow fever vaccination. Using its own MiXCR run on the 5' RACE reads, TCRdb lists one record per CDR3 protein. The sample has approximately 180,000 distinct CDR3 sequences; 6.2% are singletons. A remark on this clonotype: It may be a read error: a sequence one base away is much more abundant.

Germline CDR1 LGHDT, CDR2 YNNKEL (reference sequence). CDR3 size: 15 residues. V dropped 5 bases and J dropped 6 bases, with 16 bases sitting between them. This receptor was taken from a man aged 18-30 years who received the YFV17D yellow fever vaccine. Here the sequenced sample was CD4+ T cells sorted from PBMCs, taken on the day of the first yellow fever vaccination. V usage is TRBV3-1 and J usage is TRBJ2-2, with D perhaps assigned TRBD1 or TRBD2 (5 bases each). The CDR3 spells CASSKWDLNAGELFF. CDR3 sequence (DNA): TGTGCCAGCAGCAAATGGGACCTCAACGCCGGGGAGCTGTTTTTT.